The clone carrying this T cell receptor beta chain has more than one count but fewer than ten. Its matching antigen is unknown. Other DNA variants within this sample encode the same CDR3. This CDR3 has 13 amino acids. Germline CDR1 reads SGHTA; CDR2 reads FQGNSA. Trimming pared 3 bases from V and 3 bases from J, leaving 8 bases between. This entry is derived from a study of shared clonotypes between healthy human individuals. Study-level results: About 5% of naive CD4 clonotypes were shared across a few donors.

Every subset had its genomic DNA shared out evenly among several immunoSEQ plates. The table came from immunoSEQ multiplex PCR; TCRdb's copy has only in-frame clones and leaves some out. The sample consists of around 1,100,000 clones, about 72% of them appearing once. The specimen sequenced was memory CD4+ T cells from PBMCs. Subset denoted: CD45RA-negative fraction. The clonotype comes from a man aged 18 to 29 in good health. Some clones in this sample may be carry-over from other donors' samples. The gene calls are TRBV7-2 and TRBJ1-2; tentatively, D is TRBD1 (5 bases). The CDR3 reads CASSFGGDYGYTF. CDR3 bases: TGTGCCAGCAGCTTCGGGGGGGACTATGGCTACACCTTC.